Each of the 25 T cell receptor beta chains below was sequenced from the same sample in a study of blood T cells in healthy people across ages. A sample-barcoded 5' primer and a J-beta primer mix were used in a second PCR of roughly 7 to 11 cycles. TCRdb re-analysed the 5' RACE reads in MiXCR, keeping a single row per CDR3 protein. The repertoire holds 600,000 to 900,000 distinct CDR3 sequences, with about a quarter as singletons. These data were likewise used in another study, on T cells of mothers and their children.

What was sequenced was blood. These receptor sequences come from a boy younger than 18 in good health.

This clonotype was detected a few times. DNA for the CDR3: TGTGCCAGCAGCCAAGATAGACAGGGGGCGCGCCGGGAAAAACTGTTTTTT. Residues: CASSQDRQGARREKLFF. The chain links TRBV4-2 to TRBJ1-4; 10 nucleotides match TRBD1. V lost 0 bases and J lost 8; bases outside the gene matches: 9. CDR1 LGHNA and CDR2 YNFKEQ come from the germline V gene. There are 17 residues in the CDR3.

The chain's CDR3 is CASRDPGRAKGYGYTF. The CDR3 coding sequence is TGTGCCAGTAGAGATCCGGGACGGGCAAAGGGGTATGGCTACACCTTC. The chain recombines TRBV19 with TRBJ1-2; tentatively, D is TRBD1 (5 bases). The CDR3 consists of 16 residues. Germline V gene sequence: CDR1 LNHDA, CDR2 SQIVND (reference sequence). The V and J ends lost 6 bases and 5 bases respectively, with 22 bases between them.

The rearrangement links TRBV12-3 or TRBV12-4 to TRBJ1-2; D gene uncertain. Trimming pared 7 bases from V and 3 bases from J, leaving 15 bases between. The CDR3 is 14 amino acids. The CDR3 DNA reads as TGTGCCAGCACCGCCCTGAGAGGTTACTATGGCTACACCTTC. It translates to CASTALRGYYGYTF.

The rearrangement joins TRBV27 to TRBJ2-3; D unresolved. V was pared by 5 bases and J by 2 bases, with 5 bases between. Germline V gene data show CDR1 as MNHEY and CDR2 as SMNVEV (reference sequence). The CDR3 sequence is 12 residues long. CDR3 region: CASSTFTDTQYF. DNA of the CDR3: TGTGCCAGCAGTACATTCACAGATACGCAGTATTTT.

This clonotype was counted between two and nine times. The gene calls are TRBV7-3 and TRBJ2-5; 9 bases map to TRBD2. The DNA end lines up better with TRBJ2-7; the J call may be wrong. Germline V gives CDR1 SGHTA, CDR2 FQGTGA. CDR3 size: 15 residues. CDR3 nucleotides: TGTGCCAGCAGCCCCCGAGCGGGGGGCATCTACGAGCAGTACTTC. Residues: CASSPRAGGIYEQYF.

In this sample, this clonotype turned up a few times. This chain connects TRBV4-1 to TRBJ2-4, with 10 bases identical to TRBD2. CDR1 is MGHRA, CDR2 YSYEKL, per germline. There are 18 residues in the CDR3. After removal of 2 bases from V and 0 bases from J, the junction contained 7 bases not matched to a gene. Here the CDR3 DNA reads TGCGCCAGCAGCCAAACGCTTAGCGGGGGGATAGCCAAAAACATTCAGTACTTC. Amino acid sequence: CASSQTLSGGIAKNIQYF.

The genes are TRBV20-1 and TRBJ2-1; 7 nucleotides agree with TRBD1. TRBJ2-7 explains the end of the DNA better; the J call may be wrong. The CDR3 has 13 amino acids. Germline V gene sequence: CDR1 DFQATT, CDR2 SNEGSKA (reference sequence). CDR3 DNA: TGCAGTGCTAAGGGGGCCTCTAGCTACGAGCAGTACTTC. It is translated as CSAKGASSYEQYF.

In this sample, this clonotype turned up once. This chain connects TRBV28 to TRBJ2-3; 11 nucleotides agree with TRBD2. The V gene end was trimmed by 6 bases and the J gene end by 12 bases; junction bases not matched to a gene: 5. This CDR3 has 12 amino acids. Germline CDR1 reads MDHEN; CDR2 reads SYDVKM. The CDR3 sequence is CASSRGLAGQYF. Written as DNA, the CDR3 is TGTGCCAGCAGCCGCGGACTAGCGGGCCAGTATTTT. Full variable domain (missing parts from reference TRBV28 and TRBJ2-3): DVKVTQSSRYLVKRTGEKVFLECVQDMDHENMFWYRQDPGLGLRLIYFSYDVKMKEKGDIPEGYSVSREKKERFSLILESASTNQTSMYLCASSRGLAGQYFGPGTRLTVL.

The chain uses TRBV20-1 and TRBJ1-1; 8 nucleotides match TRBD1. The V gene's germline CDR1 is DFQATT and CDR2 SNEGSKA (reference sequence). Losses at the gene ends were 3 bases for V and 11 bases for J; bases not matched to a gene: 8. The length of the CDR3 is 12 residues. CDR3 amino acids: CSARGEGQEAFF. The CDR3 nucleotides read TGCAGTGCTAGGGGAGAGGGACAGGAGGCTTTCTTT.

The sample holds a few counts of this clonotype. V and J are TRBV14 and TRBJ2-7; possibly TRBD1 for D (5 bases). The CDR3 sequence is 13 residues long. V was pared by 3 bases and J by 3 bases, with 9 bases between. Germline CDR1 SGHDN, CDR2 FVKESK. The CDR3 coding sequence is TGTGCCAGCAGCCAGCAGGGCTTCTACGAGCAGTACTTC. It encodes CASSQQGFYEQYF.

There are a few counts of this clonotype. This chain joins TRBV27 and TRBJ2-5, with TRBD2 matching over 7 bases. The CDR3 loop spans 15 amino acids. The V and J ends lost 8 bases and 4 bases, in that order; junction bases with no gene match: 13. Germline CDR1 is MNHEY and CDR2 is SMNVEV (reference sequence). CDR3 sequence reads: CASASGAGSVETQYF. CDR3 nucleotide sequence: TGTGCCAGCGCGAGCGGGGCCGGGTCCGTAGAGACCCAGTACTTC.

The gene calls are TRBV10-3 and TRBJ1-2; TRBD1 matches 9 bases. This CDR3 comprises 16 residues. Trimming removed 7 bases from V and 4 bases from J; junction bases left unmatched: 13. The germline V gene encodes CDR1 ENHRY and CDR2 SYGVKD. The chain's CDR3 is CAIIEDRGTLSYGYTF. The CDR3 coding sequence is TGTGCCATCATCGAGGACAGGGGCACACTTAGCTATGGCTACACCTTC.

The chain couples TRBV7-2 to TRBJ2-1; the match to TRBD2 covers 8 bases. V trimming: 5 bases; J trimming: 1 base; junction bases outside the gene matches: 4. CDR3 length: 15 residues. CDR1 and CDR2 (germline): SGHTA, FQGNSA. The CDR3 DNA reads TGTGCCAGCAGCACACGGGGGGGTTCCTACAATGAGCAGTTCTTC. Protein: CASSTRGGSYNEQFF.

This clonotype showed up just a few times. The CDR3 reads CSVEIAKASSYNEQFF. The CDR3 DNA reads TGCAGCGTTGAAATTGCGAAGGCCAGCTCCTACAATGAGCAGTTCTTC. This chain connects TRBV29-1 to TRBJ2-1, with D hard to call. V dropped 2 bases and J dropped 0 bases, with 14 bases sitting between them. The CDR3 contains 16 residues. Germline CDR1 SQVTM, CDR2 ANQGSEA.

This sequence joins TRBV6-6 and TRBJ2-3; TRBD2 aligns across 8 bases. Unmatched junction bases numbered 2, after V lost 0 bases and J lost 0 bases. The germline V gene encodes CDR1 MNHNY and CDR2 SVGAGI (reference sequence). This CDR3 comprises 16 residues. Here the CDR3 DNA reads TGTGCCAGCAGTTACTCGGTAGCGGGGAGCACAGATACGCAGTATTTT. Translated, it gives CASSYSVAGSTDTQYF.

CDR3 nucleotides: TGCGCCAGCACCTCAGGGAACCAAGAGACCCAGTACTTC. This translates into CASTSGNQETQYF. The V gene is TRBV5-1, the J gene TRBJ2-5; TRBD1 is a possible D gene (5 bases). The CDR3 extends over 13 amino acids. The ends were cut back, 6 bases at V and 0 bases at J, with 9 bases in the middle. Germline CDR1 and CDR2: SGHRS and YFSETQ.

This clonotype showed up just a few times. This chain joins TRBV12-3 or TRBV12-4 and TRBJ2-5; 7 nucleotides match TRBD1. The CDR3 has 14 residues. Losses at the gene ends were 6 bases for V and 2 bases for J; bases not matched to a gene: 6. The CDR3 region has the DNA TGTGCCAGCAGGCCCCTGGACAGGCAAGAGACCCAGTACTTC. Translation gives CASRPLDRQETQYF.

This clonotype was observed a few times. The chain employs TRBV15 and TRBJ1-2; D remains ambiguous. With 0 bases removed from V and 8 bases from J, the gap between germline ends came to 10 bases. The germline CDR1 and CDR2 sequences are LNHNV and YYDKDF (reference sequence). The CDR3 extends over 13 amino acids. The CDR3 bases are TGTGCCACCAGCAGAGAAGGCATCAAGGGCTACACCTTC. Translation: CATSREGIKGYTF.

The V call is TRBV15, the J call TRBJ2-7; D assignment may be TRBD1 or TRBD2 (5 bases each). The CDR3 consists of 15 residues. Germline CDR1 and CDR2: LNHNV and YYDKDF (reference sequence). The V gene lost 1 base and the J gene lost 2 bases, with 12 bases spanning the gap. CDR3 sequence reads: CATSRARGPPYEQYF. CDR3 DNA sequence: TGTGCCACCAGCAGAGCGAGGGGTCCCCCCTACGAGCAGTACTTC.

The rearrangement uses TRBV6-1 and TRBJ1-1; tentative D call: TRBD1 (6 bases). The CDR3 is 14 amino acids. V gave up 2 bases and J gave up 0 bases, with 7 bases separating them. Germline V gives CDR1 MNHNS, CDR2 SASEGT. CDR3 DNA: TGTGCCAGCAGTGAACGACAGGTGAACACTGAAGCTTTCTTT. Amino acids: CASSERQVNTEAFF.

This clonotype has a count of ten or more. The chain is built from TRBV5-1 and TRBJ2-5, with 7 positions matching TRBD1. Germline V gene sequence: CDR1 SGHRS, CDR2 YFSETQ. V dropped 4 bases and J dropped 5; count of bases not matched to a gene: 11. CDR3 length equals 15 residues. CDR3 sequence (DNA): TGCGCCAGCAGCCCGAAACAGGGGATCGGGGAGACCCAGTACTTC. This gives the protein CASSPKQGIGETQYF.

The V gene is TRBV4-1, the J gene TRBJ1-4, with 7 bases lining up with TRBD1. The CDR3 is 16 amino acids. Germline-derived CDR1 and CDR2 are MGHRA and YSYEKL. Trimming removed 4 bases from V and 8 bases from J; junction bases left unmatched: 13. The CDR3 bases are TGCGCCAGCAGCCCCCAGGGGGGGGCTGTTAAGGAAAAACTGTTTTTT. Translation: CASSPQGGAVKEKLFF.

This clonotype was counted a few times. V usage is TRBV5-4 and J usage is TRBJ2-2; no reliable D call. Per the germline V gene, CDR1 is SGHNT and CDR2 is YYREEE (reference sequence). V shed 6 bases and J shed 4 bases, with 7 bases lying between them. This CDR3 region has 12 residues. CDR3 sequence: CASNPPTGELFF. The CDR3 DNA reads as TGTGCCAGCAACCCACCCACCGGGGAGCTGTTTTTT. The whole variable domain, remainder taken from reference TRBV5-4 and TRBJ2-2, is ETGVTQSPTHLIKTRGQQVTLRCSSQSGHNTVSWYQQALGQGPQFIFQYYREEENGRGNFPPRFSGLQFPNYSSELNVNALELDDSALYLCASNPPTGELFFGEGSRLTVL.

This clonotype was seen a few times. The V and J genes are TRBV6-5 and TRBJ2-5; perhaps TRBD1 as D (6 bases). The CDR3 extends over 13 amino acids. The V end was cut by 4 bases, the J end by 10 bases, with 16 bases between. The germline gives CDR1 MNHEY, CDR2 SVGAGI. The CDR3 region is CASSSGAFGVQYF. The CDR3 DNA sequence: TGTGCCAGCAGTTCAGGGGCGTTCGGGGTCCAGTACTTC.

This sequence joins TRBV7-2 and TRBJ2-7; perhaps TRBD2 as D (6 bases). From germline, CDR1 is SGHTA and CDR2 FQGNSA. V shed 4 bases and J shed 5 bases, with 18 bases lying between them. The CDR3 contains 15 residues. CDR3 bases: TGTGCCAGCAGCTCATCGAGGCGGGGAGGCCACGAGCAGTACTTC. Its translation: CASSSSRRGGHEQYF.